This T cell receptor beta chain came from a study of response to subunit inactivated influenza vaccine. MiXCR, run by TCRdb on the RT-PCR reads, gives a single entry per CDR3 protein. The sample has about 500,000 distinct CDR3 sequences; more than 15% are singletons. CDR3 length equals 13 residues. Germline values: CDR1 SNHLY, CDR2 FYNNEI. Trimming stripped 4 bases from V and 6 bases from J, with 12 bases between. Sequencing used CD4+ T cells sorted from PBMCs, obtained around 25 months after vaccination. The sequence derives from a man between 50 and 69 years old who received an inactivated influenza vaccine. The rearrangement links TRBV2 to TRBJ1-1, with D uncertain. CDR3: CASSVLMSAEAFF. CDR3 sequence (DNA): TGTGCCAGCAGTGTCCTTATGAGCGCTGAAGCTTTCTTT.